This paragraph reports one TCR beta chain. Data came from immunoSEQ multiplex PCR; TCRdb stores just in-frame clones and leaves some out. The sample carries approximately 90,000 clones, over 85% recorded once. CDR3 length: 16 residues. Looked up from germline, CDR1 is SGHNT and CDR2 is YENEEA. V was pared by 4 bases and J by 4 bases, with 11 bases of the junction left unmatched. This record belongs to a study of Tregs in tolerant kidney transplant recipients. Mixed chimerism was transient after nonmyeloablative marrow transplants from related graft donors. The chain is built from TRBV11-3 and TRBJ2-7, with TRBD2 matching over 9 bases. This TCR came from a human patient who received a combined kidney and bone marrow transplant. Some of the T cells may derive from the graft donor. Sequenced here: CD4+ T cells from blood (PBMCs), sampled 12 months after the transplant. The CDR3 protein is CASSSGVAGERYEQYF. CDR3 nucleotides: TGTGCCAGCAGCTCCGGGGTAGCGGGAGAGAGGTACGAGCAGTACTTC.